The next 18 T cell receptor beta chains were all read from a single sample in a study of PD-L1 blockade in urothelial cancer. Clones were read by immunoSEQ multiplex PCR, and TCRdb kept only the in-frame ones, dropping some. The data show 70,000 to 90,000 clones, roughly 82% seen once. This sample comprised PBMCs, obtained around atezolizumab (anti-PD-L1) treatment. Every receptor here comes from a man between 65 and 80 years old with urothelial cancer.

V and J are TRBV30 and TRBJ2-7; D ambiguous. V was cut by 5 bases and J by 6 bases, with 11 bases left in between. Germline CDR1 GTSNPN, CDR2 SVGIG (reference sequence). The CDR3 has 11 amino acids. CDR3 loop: CAWARQGEQYF. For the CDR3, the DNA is TGTGCCTGGGCACGACAAGGCGAGCAGTACTTC.

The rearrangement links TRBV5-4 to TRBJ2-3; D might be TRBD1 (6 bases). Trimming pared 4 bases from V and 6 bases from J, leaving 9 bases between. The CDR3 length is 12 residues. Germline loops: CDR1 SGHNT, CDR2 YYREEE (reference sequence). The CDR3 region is CASSPDRDTQYF. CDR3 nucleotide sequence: TGTGCCAGCAGCCCCGACAGGGATACGCAGTATTTT.

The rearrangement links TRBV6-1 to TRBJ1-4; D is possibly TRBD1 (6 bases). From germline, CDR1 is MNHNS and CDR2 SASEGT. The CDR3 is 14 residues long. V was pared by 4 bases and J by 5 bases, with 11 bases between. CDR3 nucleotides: TGTGCCAGCAGTGCGACAGGCTCAAATGAAAAACTGTTTTTT. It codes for CASSATGSNEKLFF.

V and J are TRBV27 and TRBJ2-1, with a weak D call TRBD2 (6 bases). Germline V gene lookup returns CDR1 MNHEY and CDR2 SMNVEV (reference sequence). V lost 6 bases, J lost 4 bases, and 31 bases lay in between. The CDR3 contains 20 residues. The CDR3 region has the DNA TGTGCCAGCAGCACTAAGGACTTTACCAGACCGGGACTGGGGTACAATGAGCAGTTCTTC. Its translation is CASSTKDFTRPGLGYNEQFF.

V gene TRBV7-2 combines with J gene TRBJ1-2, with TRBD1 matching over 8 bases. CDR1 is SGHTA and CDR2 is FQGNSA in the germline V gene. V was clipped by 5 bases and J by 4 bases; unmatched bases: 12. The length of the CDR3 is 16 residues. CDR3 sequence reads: CASSLNPGGPAYGYTF. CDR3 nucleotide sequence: TGTGCCAGCAGCCTAAACCCAGGGGGCCCGGCCTATGGCTACACCTTC.

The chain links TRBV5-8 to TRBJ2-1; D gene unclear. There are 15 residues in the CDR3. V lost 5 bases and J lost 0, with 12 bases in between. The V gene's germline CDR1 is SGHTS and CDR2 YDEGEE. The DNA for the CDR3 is TGTGCCAGCAGTCCCCTCCTAAGCTCCTACAATGAGCAGTTCTTC. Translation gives CASSPLLSSYNEQFF.

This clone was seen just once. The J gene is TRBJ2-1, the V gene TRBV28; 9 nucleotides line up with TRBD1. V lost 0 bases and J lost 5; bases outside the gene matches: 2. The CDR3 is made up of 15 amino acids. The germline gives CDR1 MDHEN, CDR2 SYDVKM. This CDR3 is CASSLWTGGNNEQFF. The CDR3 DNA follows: TGTGCCAGCAGTTTATGGACAGGGGGAAACAATGAGCAGTTCTTC.

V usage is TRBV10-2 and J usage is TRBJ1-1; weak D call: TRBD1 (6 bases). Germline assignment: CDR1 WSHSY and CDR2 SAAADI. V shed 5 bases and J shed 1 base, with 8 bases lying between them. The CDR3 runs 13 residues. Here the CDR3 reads CASSSTGNTEAFF. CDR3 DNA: TGCGCCAGCAGTTCGACAGGGAACACTGAAGCTTTCTTT.

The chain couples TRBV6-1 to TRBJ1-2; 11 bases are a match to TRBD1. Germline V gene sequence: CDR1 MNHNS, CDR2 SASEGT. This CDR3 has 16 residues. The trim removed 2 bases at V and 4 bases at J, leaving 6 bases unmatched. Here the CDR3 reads CASSEQDRGLAYGYTF. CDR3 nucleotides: TGTGCCAGCAGTGAACAGGACAGGGGGCTGGCCTATGGCTACACCTTC.

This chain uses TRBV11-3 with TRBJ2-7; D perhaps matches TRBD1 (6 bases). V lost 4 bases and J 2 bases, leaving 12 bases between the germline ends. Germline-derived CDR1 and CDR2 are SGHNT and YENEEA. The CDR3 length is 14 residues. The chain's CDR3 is CASSSTGIPYEQYF. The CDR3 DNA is TGTGCCAGCAGCTCCACAGGGATTCCCTACGAGCAGTACTTC.

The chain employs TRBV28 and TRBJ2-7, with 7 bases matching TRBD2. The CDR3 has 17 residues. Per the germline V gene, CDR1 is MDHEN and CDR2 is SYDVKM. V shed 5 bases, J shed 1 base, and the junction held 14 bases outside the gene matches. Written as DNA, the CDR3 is TGTGCCAGCAGTAAATTAGCGGGCGCCGAGGGGTCCTACGAGCAGTACTTC. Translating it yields CASSKLAGAEGSYEQYF. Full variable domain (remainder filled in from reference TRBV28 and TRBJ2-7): DVKVTQSSRYLVKRTGEKVFLECVQDMDHENMFWYRQDPGLGLRLIYFSYDVKMKEKGDIPEGYSVSREKKERFSLILESASTNQTSMYLCASSKLAGAEGSYEQYFGPGTRLTVT.

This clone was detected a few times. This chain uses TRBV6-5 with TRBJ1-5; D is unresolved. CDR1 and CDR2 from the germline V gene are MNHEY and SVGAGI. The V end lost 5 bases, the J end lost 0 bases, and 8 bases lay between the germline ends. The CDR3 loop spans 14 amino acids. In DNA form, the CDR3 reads TGTGCCAGCAGTAATAGTTATAGCAATCAGCCCCAGCATTTT. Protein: CASSNSYSNQPQHF.

CDR3 in amino acids: CASSPLAGGETQYF. CDR3 bases: TGTGCCAGCAGTCCACTAGCGGGGGGTGAGACCCAGTACTTC. The V and J genes are TRBV2 and TRBJ2-5, with TRBD2 matching over 12 bases. CDR3 length: 14 residues. In germline, CDR1 is SNHLY, CDR2 FYNNEI. The V gene end was trimmed by 5 bases and the J gene end by 5 bases; junction bases not matched to a gene: 3.

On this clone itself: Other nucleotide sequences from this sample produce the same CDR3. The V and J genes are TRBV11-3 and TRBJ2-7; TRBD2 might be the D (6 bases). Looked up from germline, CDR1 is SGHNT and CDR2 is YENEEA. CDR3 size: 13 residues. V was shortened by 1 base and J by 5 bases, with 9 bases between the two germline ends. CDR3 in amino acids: CASSLGGGDEQYF. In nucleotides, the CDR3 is TGTGCCAGCAGCTTAGGCGGAGGGGACGAGCAGTACTTC.

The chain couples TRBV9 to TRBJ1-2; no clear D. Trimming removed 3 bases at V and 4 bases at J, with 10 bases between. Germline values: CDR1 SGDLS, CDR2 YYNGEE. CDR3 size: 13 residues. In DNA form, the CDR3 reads TGTGCCAGCAGCGCAGCTGAGGGCTATGGCTACACCTTC. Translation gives CASSAAEGYGYTF. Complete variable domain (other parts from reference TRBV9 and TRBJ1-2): DSGVTQTPKHLITATGQRVTLRCSPRSGDLSVYWYQQSLDQGLQFLIQYYNGEERAKGNILERFSAQQFPDLHSELNLSSLELGDSALYFCASSAAEGYGYTFGSGTRLTVV.

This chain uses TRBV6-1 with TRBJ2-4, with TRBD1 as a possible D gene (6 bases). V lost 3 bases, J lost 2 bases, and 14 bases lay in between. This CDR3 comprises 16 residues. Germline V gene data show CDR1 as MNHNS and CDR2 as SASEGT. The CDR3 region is CASSDVGGLTKNIQYF. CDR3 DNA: TGTGCCAGCAGTGATGTTGGGGGCTTGACCAAAAACATTCAGTACTTC.

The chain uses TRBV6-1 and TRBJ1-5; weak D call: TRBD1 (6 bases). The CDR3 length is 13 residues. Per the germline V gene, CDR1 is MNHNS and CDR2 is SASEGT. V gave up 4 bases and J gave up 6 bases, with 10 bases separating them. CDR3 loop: CASSATGTQPQHF. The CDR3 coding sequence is TGTGCCAGCAGTGCGACAGGAACTCAGCCCCAGCATTTT.

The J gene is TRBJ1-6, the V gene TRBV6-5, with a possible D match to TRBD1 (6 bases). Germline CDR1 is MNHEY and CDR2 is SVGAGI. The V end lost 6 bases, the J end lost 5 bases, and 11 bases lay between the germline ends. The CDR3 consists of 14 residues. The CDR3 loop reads CASSPAGDNSPLHF. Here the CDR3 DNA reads TGTGCCAGCAGCCCCGCAGGGGATAATTCACCCCTCCACTTT.